One sample yielded the 23 T cell receptor beta chains listed below, sequenced in a study of technical replicates of blood from a handful of donors. The table came from immunoSEQ multiplex PCR; TCRdb's copy has only in-frame clones and leaves some out. The sample has about 76,000 clones, 90% to 95% seen once. Material for sequencing was T cells isolated from PBMCs. The receptors were gathered from a human donor in good health.

The chain carries TRBV6-6 and TRBJ1-1; no firm D call. The germline gives CDR1 MNHNY, CDR2 SVGAGI (reference sequence). V dropped 0 bases and J dropped 7 bases, with 6 bases sitting between them. The length of the CDR3 is 12 residues. The CDR3 DNA reads TGTGCCAGCAGTTACTCACGGGGTGAAGCTTTCTTT. Its translation is CASSYSRGEAFF.

The gene calls are TRBV7-9 and TRBJ1-1; D is perhaps TRBD1 (5 bases). V was pared by 4 bases and J by 0 bases, with 9 bases between. CDR3 size: 14 residues. Germline CDR1 SEHNR, CDR2 FQNEAQ (reference sequence). The CDR3 sequence: CASSWGEVNTEAFF. The CDR3 nucleotides are TGTGCCAGCAGCTGGGGGGAAGTGAACACTGAAGCTTTCTTT.

Written as DNA, the CDR3 is TGTGCCAGCAGCTTCCTTCTACGGGAGCAGTACTTC. This sequence encodes CASSFLLREQYF. The rearrangement uses TRBV7-2 and TRBJ2-7; D ambiguous. CDR3 length: 12 residues. Trimming cost V 3 bases and J 7 bases, with 10 bases left between them. Germline V CDR1 and CDR2: SGHTA, FQGNSA. Full variable domain (rest looked up from reference TRBV7-2 and TRBJ2-7): GAGVSQSPSNKVTEKGKDVELRCDPISGHTALYWYRQSLGQGLEFLIYFQGNSAPDKSGLPSDRFSAERTGGSVSTLTIQRTQQEDSAVYLCASSFLLREQYFGPGTRLTVT.

The J gene is TRBJ2-1, the V gene TRBV11-3, with D maybe TRBD1 (5 bases). The CDR3 runs to 13 residues. The germline V gene has CDR1 SGHNT and CDR2 YENEEA. Deletions cut 3 bases from V and 5 bases from J, with 8 bases between. CDR3 loop: CASSFQGNNEQFF. The CDR3 nucleotides read TGTGCCAGCAGCTTTCAGGGCAACAATGAGCAGTTCTTC.

The CDR3, as DNA: TGTGCCAGCAGCTTAGTACCGGGGAATGAAAAACTGTTTTTT. This sequence encodes CASSLVPGNEKLFF. The rearrangement joins TRBV7-6 to TRBJ1-4; no clear D. V lost 1 base to trimming and J lost 5 bases, with 8 bases between them. The CDR3 covers 14 residues. Germline V CDR1 and CDR2: SGHVS, FNYEAQ.

The gene calls are TRBV2 and TRBJ1-2; 7 bases match TRBD1. V lost 7 bases, J lost 8 bases, and 13 bases stayed unmatched. CDR3 size: 14 residues. Germline V gene data show CDR1 as SNHLY and CDR2 as FYNNEI. DNA of the CDR3: TGTGCCAGCACCCCCCCCGGGACAGCTGACGGCTACACCTTC. This gives the protein CASTPPGTADGYTF.

This clone has a single count. This chain uses TRBV9 with TRBJ2-1; D may be TRBD2 (6 bases). Germline V gene data show CDR1 as SGDLS and CDR2 as YYNGEE. The CDR3 loop spans 18 amino acids. Trimming removed 4 bases from V and 4 bases from J, with 24 bases in between. The CDR3 loop is CASSTTRDSQDLYNEQFF. CDR3 nucleotides: TGTGCCAGCAGCACAACACGGGACTCGCAAGACCTTTACAATGAGCAGTTCTTC.

In nucleotides, the CDR3 is TGTGCCAGTAGTAGTTCCGCGGGGGGGCTTGAGGATGAGCAGTTCTTC. Encoded protein: CASSSSAGGLEDEQFF. The V gene is TRBV19, the J gene TRBJ2-1; 9 bases align to TRBD2. Germline V CDR1 and CDR2: LNHDA, SQIVND (reference sequence). The V and J ends lost 4 bases and 8 bases, in that order; junction bases with no gene match: 12. The CDR3 consists of 16 residues.

The V call is TRBV9, the J call TRBJ2-7; a possible D gene is TRBD1 (6 bases). Trimming cost V 4 bases and J 3 bases, with 17 bases left between them. Germline V lookup: CDR1 SGDLS, CDR2 YYNGEE. This CDR3 contains 15 residues. The DNA for the CDR3 is TGTGCCAGCAGCCTCGGACAGAATTTAGTCTACGAGCAGTACTTC. This sequence encodes CASSLGQNLVYEQYF.

The V gene is TRBV18, the J gene TRBJ1-3; maybe TRBD1 (5 bases). The CDR3 sequence is 18 residues long. The germline V gene has CDR1 KGHSH and CDR2 LQKENI. V lost 3 bases and J lost 4, with 22 bases in between. The CDR3 nucleotides are TGTGCCAGCTCACCTGCCCTGGGACTTCAAGCCTTGGGAAACACCATATATTTT. It translates to CASSPALGLQALGNTIYF.

The rearrangement uses TRBV2 and TRBJ1-1; a weak D match, TRBD1 (6 bases). Germline V CDR1 and CDR2: SNHLY, FYNNEI. V was cut by 5 bases and J by 1 base, with 8 bases left in between. This CDR3 contains 13 residues. The CDR3 nucleotides read TGTGCCAGCAGTACAGGGAAGAACACTGAAGCTTTCTTT. Its protein product is CASSTGKNTEAFF.

The J gene is TRBJ2-7, the V gene TRBV6-1; D is undetermined. CDR3 length: 16 residues. The V and J ends lost 2 bases and 2 bases respectively, with 16 bases between them. Per the germline V gene, CDR1 is MNHNS and CDR2 is SASEGT. Here the CDR3 reads CASSEFQTPSPYEQYF. The DNA of the CDR3 is TGTGCCAGCAGTGAATTCCAGACACCGTCCCCCTACGAGCAGTACTTC.

The chain combines TRBV6-5 with TRBJ1-2; 8 nucleotides line up with TRBD1. The germline CDR1 and CDR2 sequences are MNHEY and SVGAGI. The CDR3 sequence is 15 residues long. V was pared by 5 bases and J by 7 bases, with 12 bases of the junction left unmatched. CDR3 in amino acids: CASSVDRGSVGGYTF. CDR3 DNA sequence: TGTGCCAGCAGTGTTGACAGGGGCTCAGTGGGTGGCTACACCTTC.

V is TRBV9 and J is TRBJ2-3; 7 bases agree with TRBD2. The junction had 5 bases not matched to a gene; V was cut back by 1 base and J by 0 bases. CDR1 and CDR2 (germline): SGDLS, YYNGEE. The CDR3 totals 16 residues. For the CDR3, the DNA is TGTGCCAGCAGCGTAAGTGAGCGGGGTAGCACAGATACGCAGTATTTT. Residues: CASSVSERGSTDTQYF.

This clone was observed once. The chain joins TRBV18 to TRBJ1-5; D unresolved. The germline V and J ends were trimmed by 5 bases and 0 bases, with 11 bases remaining between them. The germline CDR1 and CDR2 sequences are KGHSH and LQKENI. The CDR3 covers 15 residues. The CDR3 DNA is TGTGCCAGCTCATCGGAGGCACATAGCAATCAGCCCCAGCATTTT. This encodes CASSSEAHSNQPQHF.

Remarks on this clone: Germline is not matched at one junction end, which may reflect a read error. The V gene is TRBV7-7, the J gene TRBJ2-1; perhaps TRBD2 as D (5 bases). The CDR3 is made up of 13 amino acids. Germline V gene sequence: CDR1 SSHAT, CDR2 FNYEAQ (reference sequence). CDR3 bases: TGTGCTAGCAGCCGGACGGCCGGGGATGAGCAGTTCTTC. Its protein product is CASSRTAGDEQFF.

The chain combines TRBV6-5 with TRBJ1-1, with D unclear. Trimming left V 5 bases short and J 6 bases short, with 19 bases between. CDR1 is MNHEY, CDR2 SVGAGI, per germline. This CDR3 has 15 residues. The CDR3 DNA reads TGTGCCAGCAGTCAAGGAGGCAGCCTTATTTCTGAAGCTTTCTTT. Translating gives CASSQGGSLISEAFF.

Notes on this clone: Other DNA sequences of this sample code for an identical CDR3. The V call is TRBV18, the J call TRBJ1-2, with 8 bases aligning to TRBD1. Germline lookup yields CDR1 KGHSH and CDR2 LQKENI. The CDR3 is made up of 14 amino acids. Trimming removed 3 bases from V and 4 bases from J; junction bases left unmatched: 4. The chain's CDR3 is CASSPSGGSYGYTF. DNA for the CDR3: TGTGCCAGCTCACCGTCAGGGGGCAGCTATGGCTACACCTTC.

V gene TRBV10-3 combines with J gene TRBJ1-1, with TRBD1 matching 7 bases. V lost 7 bases to trimming and J lost 3 bases; unmatched junction nucleotides: 11. Germline V gene lookup returns CDR1 ENHRY and CDR2 SYGVKD. The CDR3 loop spans 15 amino acids. The CDR3 region has the DNA TGTGCCATCAACAGGGGTCCCGGGGCCGACACTGAAGCTTTCTTT. It encodes CAINRGPGADTEAFF.

The CDR3 coding sequence is TGTGCCAGTAGTATAGAGGTGACAGGGGAAGACTCCTACGAGCAGTACTTC. This encodes CASSIEVTGEDSYEQYF. The chain employs TRBV19 and TRBJ2-7; the match to TRBD1 covers 8 bases. Germline V gene data show CDR1 as LNHDA and CDR2 as SQIVND (reference sequence). CDR3 length: 17 residues. Losses at the gene ends were 0 bases for V and 0 bases for J; bases not matched to a gene: 7.

The table lists this clone with a count of one. The chain is built from TRBV6-6 and TRBJ2-5, with 7 bases lining up with TRBD2. The J call may be faulty, since TRBJ2-7 better matches the DNA end. The CDR3 consists of 16 residues. The germline gives CDR1 MNHNY, CDR2 SVGAGI (reference sequence). CDR3 sequence (DNA): TGTGCCAGCAGTTACTCGTTCAGCGGGATCACCTACGAGCAGTACTTC. Translated, it gives CASSYSFSGITYEQYF.

The chain employs TRBV15 and TRBJ2-7, with 12 nucleotides matching TRBD2. This CDR3 contains 16 residues. Germline values: CDR1 LNHNV, CDR2 YYDKDF (reference sequence). V trimming: 4 bases; J trimming: 0 bases; junction bases outside the gene matches: 4. The CDR3 region is CATSTSGRANSYEQYF. The DNA of the CDR3 is TGTGCCACCAGCACTAGCGGGAGGGCCAACTCCTACGAGCAGTACTTC.

The rearrangement joins TRBV18 to TRBJ2-7; D is undetermined. V shed 3 bases and J shed 9 bases, with 12 bases lying between them. Germline V CDR1 and CDR2: KGHSH, LQKENI. The CDR3 sequence is 12 residues long. CDR3 bases: TGTGCCAGCTCACCCGGCGGCGAGCGGCAGTACTTC. Translated: CASSPGGERQYF.